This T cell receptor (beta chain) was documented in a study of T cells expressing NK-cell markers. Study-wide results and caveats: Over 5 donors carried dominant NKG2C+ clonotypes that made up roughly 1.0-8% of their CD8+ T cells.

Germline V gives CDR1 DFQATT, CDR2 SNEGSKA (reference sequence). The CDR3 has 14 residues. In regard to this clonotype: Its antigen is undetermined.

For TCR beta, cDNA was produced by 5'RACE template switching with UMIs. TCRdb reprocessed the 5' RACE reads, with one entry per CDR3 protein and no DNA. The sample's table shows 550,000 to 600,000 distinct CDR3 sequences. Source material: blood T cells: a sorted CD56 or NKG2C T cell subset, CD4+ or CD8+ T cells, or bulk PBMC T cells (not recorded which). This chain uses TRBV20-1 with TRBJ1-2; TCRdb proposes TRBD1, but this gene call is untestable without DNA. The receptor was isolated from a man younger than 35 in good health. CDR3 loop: CSAATGTDNYGYTF.